This entry describes one T cell receptor beta chain. Its target is unknown. The data were taken from a study of CD8 T cells in ankylosing spondylitis. Regarding the study as a whole: Both synovial fluid and blood in reactive arthritis had previously been reported to carry some motif variants. Ankylosing spondylitis blood appeared to be characterized by a TCR beta motif of 8 or 9 highly homologous variants.

TCRdb used MiXCR to reprocess the 5' RACE reads, holding one entry per CDR3 protein. In the table there are 200,000 to 250,000 distinct CDR3 sequences, 6% to 8% of which are singletons. Trimming left V 0 bases short and J 4 bases short, with 8 bases between. The germline V gene encodes CDR1 SGDLS and CDR2 YYNGEE. The CDR3 covers 14 residues. This chain joins TRBV9 and TRBJ1-5, with D perhaps matching TRBD1 (6 bases). The sequenced sample consisted of blood, either unsorted or a sorted T cell fraction (not recorded which). The sequence derives from a male donor with ankylosing spondylitis. The CDR3 region is CASSVDRGNQPQHF. CDR3 sequence (DNA): TGTGCCAGCAGCGTAGATAGGGGGAATCAGCCCCAGCATTTT.